The present T cell receptor beta chain was sequenced within a study of shared clonotypes between healthy human individuals. Study-wide findings and caveats: All-four-donor shared clonotypes had higher generation probabilities than non-shared clonotypes did. Estimated clonotype richness was generally higher in naive than memory subsets.

This clone is a singleton in its sample. Its antigen is as yet unknown. Samples underwent the assay at deep level. Produced via immunoSEQ multiplex PCR; TCRdb's table is partial and in-frame only. The sample has some 1 million clones; about three quarters are singletons. Trimming left V 5 bases short and J 3 bases short, with 8 bases between. Germline V CDR1 and CDR2: SGHTA, FQGNSA. The CDR3 covers 14 residues. J is TRBJ2-6 and V is TRBV7-2; D unresolved. The sample comprised memory CD4+ T cells sorted from blood. The subset is: CD45RA-negative fraction. This clonotype was sampled from a man in his late teens or twenties in good health. The CDR3 spells CASSLDRGANVLTF. CDR3 bases: TGTGCCAGCAGCCTTGACCGTGGGGCCAACGTCCTGACTTTC.